This TCR beta chain was observed in a study of cytomegalovirus exposure and HLA in healthy donors. The overall study: The same platform was used for the 100 to 150 validation repertoires as for the approximately 720 first-cohort repertoires, as reported in a later analysis.

Points from the study as a whole: Confirmation in vitro established that three CMV-associated chains were specific for CMV antigens. Researchers catalogued 164 TCR beta chains as cytomegalovirus-associated.

The data were produced by immunoSEQ multiplex PCR, yet TCRdb's version contains in-frame clones alone and is incomplete. In the table there are 60,000 to 70,000 clones, about 92% of which are singletons. Notes on this clone: No antigen is known for it.

The donors belonged to the roughly 130-subject validation cohort, separate from the roughly 720-subject first cohort. This CDR3 region has 14 residues. Trimming cost V 8 bases and J 5 bases, with 17 bases left between them. CDR1 is MDHEN and CDR2 is SYDVKM in the germline V gene. V and J are TRBV28 and TRBJ2-3, with TRBD2 as a possible D gene (6 bases). The sequenced material came from PBMCs. This clonotype was obtained from a man aged 18 to 29 in good health and CMV-seropositive. The CDR3 loop is CASHPGGVGDTQYF. The CDR3 region has the DNA TGTGCCAGCCATCCTGGCGGGGTGGGAGATACGCAGTATTTT.